Below, 2 T cell receptor beta chains from the same sample are listed, as sequenced in a study. From the 5' RACE reads, TCRdb called clonotypes with MiXCR, one entry per CDR3 protein. This repertoire shows over 55,000 distinct CDR3 sequences, approximately 31% found once; its top ten account for 2% to 2.5%. Sequenced material: tumor-infiltrating naive CD4+ T cells sorted from the breast tumor. Subset of the sample: naive CD4+ T cells, CD4+CD45RA+CD25-. These receptors came from a female donor with breast cancer.

The chain carries TRBV5-1 and TRBJ2-1; 8 bases map to TRBD1. With V trimmed by 3 bases and J by 5 bases, 10 bases remained unmatched. This CDR3 comprises 16 residues. CDR1 is SGHRS and CDR2 is YFSETQ in the germline V gene. The CDR3 DNA reads as TGCGCCAGCAGCTGGTCCCTCGGGACAGGTAACAATGAGCAGTTCTTC. Its protein is CASSWSLGTGNNEQFF.

This chain uses TRBV6-5 with TRBJ1-4; 7 bases agree with TRBD1. Germline lookup yields CDR1 MNHEY and CDR2 SVGAGI. Trimming took 6 bases from V and 3 from J; bases not matched to a gene: 4. This CDR3 contains 14 residues. The CDR3 sequence is CASSDREANEKLFF. The CDR3 nucleotides are TGTGCCAGCAGCGACAGGGAAGCTAATGAAAAACTGTTTTTT.